One sample yielded the 9 T cell receptor beta chains listed below, sequenced in a study of Ad26.COV2.S vaccination and SARS-CoV-2 variants. Profiling relied on immunoSEQ multiplex PCR, and the TCRdb table lists in-frame clones only, not all of them. This sample has over 400,000 clones; 90% occur once, and the top ten carry less than 4.5%. The treatment is: 19 received Ad26.COV2.S at low or high dose, single or two shots; about five received placebo; per-sample allocation not given. Day 63 after the first injection of vaccine or placebo was the sampling time. The sample was peripheral blood, taken in a trial of Ad26.COV2.S vaccine versus placebo. These receptors all stem from a person aged 18 to 59 who received the Ad26.COV2.S COVID-19 vaccine or a placebo.

The chain uses TRBV7-6 and TRBJ2-7; TRBD2 matches at 11 bases. The CDR3 totals 16 residues. Germline V CDR1 and CDR2: SGHVS, FNYEAQ. V lost 2 bases to trimming and J lost 5 bases; unmatched junction nucleotides: 8. In nucleotides, the CDR3 is TGTGCCAGCAGCTTACTTACTAGCGGGAGTCCCCACGAGCAGTACTTC. It yields the protein CASSLLTSGSPHEQYF.

The V gene is TRBV9, the J gene TRBJ2-2, with 13 bases that match TRBD2. Trimming cost V 2 bases and J 4 bases; bases outside gene matches: 20. The CDR3 extends over 22 amino acids. Germline CDR1 SGDLS, CDR2 YYNGEE. CDR3: CASSVKTGTWGLAGSGTGELFF. CDR3 bases: TGTGCCAGCAGCGTCAAAACCGGGACTTGGGGACTAGCGGGAAGTGGCACCGGGGAGCTGTTTTTT.

This sequence joins TRBV7-9 and TRBJ1-1; 10 nucleotides line up with TRBD1. With V trimmed by 5 bases and J by 4 bases, 10 bases remained unmatched. The CDR3 sequence is 16 residues long. Germline V gene lookup returns CDR1 SEHNR and CDR2 FQNEAQ (reference sequence). This chain's CDR3 is CASSPGTGASGTEAFF. The CDR3 nucleotides read TGTGCCAGCAGCCCCGGGACAGGGGCAAGCGGCACTGAAGCTTTCTTT. Using reference TRBV7-9 and TRBJ1-1 for the parts outside the CDR3, the full variable domain is DTGVSQNPRHKITKRGQNVTFRCDPISEHNRLYWYRQTLGQGPEFLTYFQNEAQLEKSRLLSDRFSAERPKGSFSTLEIQRTEQGDSAMYLCASSPGTGASGTEAFFGQGTRLTVV.

The chain recombines TRBV10-3 with TRBJ1-5; 10 nucleotides match TRBD1. V was clipped by 2 bases and J by 5 bases; unmatched bases: 3. The length of the CDR3 is 15 residues. CDR1 and CDR2 (germline): ENHRY, SYGVKD. CDR3 in DNA: TGTGCCATCAGTGAGAGACAGGGGGCCCATCAGCCCCAGCATTTT. Translating it yields CAISERQGAHQPQHF.

V and J are TRBV24-1 and TRBJ2-1; 16 nucleotides align to TRBD2. CDR3 size: 18 residues. Germline V gene lookup returns CDR1 KGHDR and CDR2 SFDVKD. The junction had 8 bases not matched to a gene; V was cut back by 3 bases and J by 7 bases. The CDR3 sequence: CATSDPGTSGRVINEQFF. DNA for the CDR3: TGTGCCACCAGTGATCCGGGGACTAGCGGGAGGGTAATAAATGAGCAGTTCTTC.

The J gene is TRBJ2-1, the V gene TRBV5-6; 11 bases agree with TRBD2. CDR1 and CDR2 from the germline V gene are SGHDT and YYEEEE. The V and J ends lost 0 bases and 12 bases, in that order; junction bases with no gene match: 8. The CDR3 runs 15 residues. The CDR3 DNA is TGTGCCAGCAGCTTGGGCCTAGCGGGAGGTCGCGGGCAGTTCTTC. It translates to CASSLGLAGGRGQFF.

The rearrangement uses TRBV6-2 or TRBV6-3 and TRBJ2-2; 11 bases are shared with TRBD2. Losses at the gene ends were 0 bases for V and 2 bases for J; bases not matched to a gene: 2. CDR3 length equals 17 residues. Germline CDR1 MNHEY, CDR2 SVGEGT. The CDR3 coding sequence is TGTGCCAGCAGTTACTCGCGACTAGCGGGAAACACCGGGGAGCTGTTTTTT. Residues: CASSYSRLAGNTGELFF.

This chain joins TRBV6-2 or TRBV6-3 and TRBJ2-1; no firm D call. There are 17 residues in the CDR3. Per germline, CDR1 MNHEY and CDR2 SVGEGT. Trimming removed 0 bases from V and 0 bases from J, with 12 bases in between. CDR3 nucleotide sequence: TGTGCCAGCAGTTACTCGACCGGCGGAGCCTCCTACAATGAGCAGTTCTTC. Its protein is CASSYSTGGASYNEQFF.

The CDR3 loop reads CASSQDWGHLTGELFF. CDR3 bases: TGTGCCAGCAGCCAAGATTGGGGTCACCTGACCGGGGAGCTGTTTTTT. The chain uses TRBV3-1 (or the pseudogene TRBV3-2) and TRBJ2-2; D unresolved. Germline V gene lookup returns CDR1 LGHDT and CDR2 YNNKEL (reference sequence). Trimming took 0 bases from V and 5 from J, leaving 13 bases between them. The CDR3 length is 16 residues.